This TCR beta chain was captured in a study of Ad26.COV2.S vaccination and SARS-CoV-2 variants. Overall study: Intramuscular Ad26.COV2.S doses were given once or twice, 56 days apart. General observations from the study: Responses of T cells in total may have been underestimated by the TCR breadth and depth analyses. Those who received vaccine or placebo ended up with similar non-spike TCR breadth.

As to treatment: around 19 received Ad26.COV2.S at low or high dose, single or two shots; 5 received placebo; per-sample allocation not given. Samples were taken on day 63 after the first vaccine or placebo injection. Expression of Wuhan-strain SARS-CoV-2 spike came from the Ad26 vector that formed the vaccine. The V gene's germline CDR1 is ENHRY and CDR2 SYGVKD. V trimming: 3 bases; J trimming: 3 bases; junction bases outside the gene matches: 7. This CDR3 contains 15 residues. The data were produced by immunoSEQ multiplex PCR, yet TCRdb's version contains in-frame clones alone and is incomplete. Here the sample spans around 400,000 clones, around nine tenths being singletons. Regarding this clone: Its antigen is undetermined.

The V call is TRBV10-3, the J call TRBJ2-7, with 8 bases aligning to TRBD1. The sequenced sample was peripheral blood, obtained in a trial of Ad26.COV2.S vaccine versus placebo. The source is a person aged 18-65 years who received the Ad26.COV2.S COVID-19 vaccine or a placebo. For the CDR3, the DNA is TGTGCCATCAGTGACCCCTTCACAGGGGGCTACGAGCAGTACTTC. As protein: CAISDPFTGGYEQYF.